This T cell receptor beta chain was captured in a study of glioma-infiltrating T cells. V was clipped by 5 bases and J by 10 bases; unmatched bases: 12. The germline V gene has CDR1 MNHNS and CDR2 SASEGT. This CDR3 contains 15 residues. Using RNA template, CDR3s of TCR alpha and beta were amplified with iRepertoire arm-PCR. One-step reverse transcription and amplification started from around 100-400 ng of tissue mRNA or PBMC total RNA. Using its own MiXCR run on the multiplex PCR reads, TCRdb lists one record per CDR3 protein. This sample has under 200,000 distinct CDR3 sequences, with around 45% found just once. Worth noting for this clonotype: A clone one base away is much larger, so this may be a read error.

Sequencing used glioma tissue, nonneoplastic brain tissue, or PBMCs (not recorded which). This chain links TRBV6-1 with TRBJ2-1; 9 bases map to TRBD1. This sequence originates from a human donor with low-grade glioma or glioblastoma, undergoing nonglioma brain surgery, or in good health (not recorded which). For the CDR3, the DNA is TGTGCCAGCAGTCACGACAGGGGGGGTGGGGGAGAGCAGTTCTTC. This translates into CASSHDRGGGGEQFF.